This TCR beta chain was obtained from a study of cytomegalovirus exposure and HLA in healthy donors. In regard to this clone: Its antigen is still unknown.

When sampled, the donors appeared nominally healthy, though they likely had unrecorded immune exposures. PCR was performed using 60 Vbeta and 13 Jbeta primers. TCRdb's copy holds only in-frame clones and misses some; the assay was immunoSEQ multiplex PCR. The sample has about 180,000 clones, roughly four fifths seen once; the top ten hold around 1.6%. Regarding the study as a whole: The HLA-A and HLA-B alleles of most subjects were reportedly predicted accurately from TCR beta sequences. A link between a missense DCLRE1C variant and TCR beta V- and J-gene trimming emerged from a later analysis. There were some public TCRs occurring in many donors, but most TCR sequences were rare.

V lost 5 bases and J 5 bases, leaving 12 bases between the germline ends. The germline CDR1 and CDR2 sequences are SEHNR and FQNEAQ (reference sequence). The CDR3 covers 13 residues. The V and J genes are TRBV7-9 and TRBJ1-2; TRBD1 is a possible D gene (5 bases). The sample taken for sequencing was PBMCs. This receptor was identified in a young man in good health and CMV-seronegative. CDR3 sequence (DNA): TGTGCCAGCAGCCTCTCGGGGGGGTATGGCTACACCTTC. It encodes CASSLSGGYGYTF.